This T cell receptor beta chain derives from a study of blood T cells in healthy people across ages. This clonotype has a single count. For the second PCR, which ran for about 6 to 11 cycles, a sample-barcoded 5' primer and a J-beta primer mix were used. TCRdb recomputed calls from the 5' RACE reads with MiXCR, one row per CDR3 protein. The sample contains about 1.4 million distinct CDR3 sequences, roughly 60% of which appear only once. V was clipped by 4 bases and J by 5 bases; unmatched bases: 10. The CDR3 is made up of 16 amino acids. Germline V lookup: CDR1 KGHDR, CDR2 SFDVKD. Source material: blood. The gene calls are TRBV24-1 and TRBJ2-5, with 9 bases fitting TRBD1. The TCR sequence derives from a man aged 18 to 29 in good health. CDR3 bases: TGTGCCACCAGTGAAGATACAGGGGGCGTGGGGGAGACCCAGTACTTC. It yields the protein CATSEDTGGVGETQYF.